This TCR beta chain was captured in a study of T cells expressing NK-cell markers. The CDR3 spans 14 residues. After re-calling the 5' RACE reads, TCRdb lists one entry per CDR3 protein, DNA absent. This table lists about 260,000 distinct CDR3 sequences. The origin of this receptor is a woman aged 18 to 69 in good health. The chain employs TRBV12-3 or TRBV12-4 and TRBJ2-5; TCRdb indicates TRBD1, and absent DNA this call remains unverified. Sequences were obtained from blood T cells: a sorted CD56 or NKG2C T cell subset, CD4+ or CD8+ T cells, or bulk PBMC T cells (not recorded which). CDR3 region: CASRGQGNQETQYF.